This T cell receptor beta chain was profiled in a study of T-cell memory formation after mild COVID-19. Study results and limitations: The study detected some responding clones in pre-infection memory, suggesting cross-reactive memory joined.

Regarding this clonotype: Its cognate antigen is unknown.

MiXCR, applied by TCRdb to the 5' RACE reads, yields one record per CDR3 protein. Of about 340,000 distinct CDR3 sequences listed, 10% to 15% were seen once; the top ten hold roughly a fifth. Sequencing used PBMCs or a T cell subset sorted from them (not recorded which). The sequence was obtained from a man aged 18 to 29 who had mild COVID-19 (a few samples of this study predate the infection). Cell type and time point are not known.

CDR3 in amino acids: CASNEPGANVLTF. DNA of the CDR3: TGCGCCAGTAATGAGCCTGGGGCCAACGTCCTGACTTTC. The V gene is TRBV5-1, the J gene TRBJ2-6; D gene uncertain. Trimming took off 8 bases at V and 2 bases at J, with 8 bases between the two ends. The germline V gene has CDR1 SGHRS and CDR2 YFSETQ. This CDR3 has 13 amino acids.